Sequencing of this T cell receptor beta chain was carried out in a study of T cell changes during pregnancy in multiple sclerosis. This clone was found once. The germline V gene has CDR1 MDHEN and CDR2 SYDVKM. Between the trimmed V and J ends, which lost 3 bases and 4 bases, there was a span of 15 bases. The CDR3 contains 15 residues. Only in-frame clones appear in the TCRdb table, and some are missing; sequencing was by immunoSEQ multiplex PCR. Found here are tens of thousands of clones, 92% of them singletons; the top ten hold over 20%. V gene TRBV28 combines with J gene TRBJ1-1; D is possibly TRBD1 (5 bases). This sample comprised CD8+ T cells from peripheral blood mononuclear cells, obtained before pregnancy. This receptor was taken from a female donor with multiple sclerosis, enrolled in a pregnancy study. The DNA for the CDR3 is TGTGCCAGCAGTTTCGGGGGGGGTTTTGCCACTGAAGCTTTCTTT. It is translated as CASSFGGGFATEAFF.